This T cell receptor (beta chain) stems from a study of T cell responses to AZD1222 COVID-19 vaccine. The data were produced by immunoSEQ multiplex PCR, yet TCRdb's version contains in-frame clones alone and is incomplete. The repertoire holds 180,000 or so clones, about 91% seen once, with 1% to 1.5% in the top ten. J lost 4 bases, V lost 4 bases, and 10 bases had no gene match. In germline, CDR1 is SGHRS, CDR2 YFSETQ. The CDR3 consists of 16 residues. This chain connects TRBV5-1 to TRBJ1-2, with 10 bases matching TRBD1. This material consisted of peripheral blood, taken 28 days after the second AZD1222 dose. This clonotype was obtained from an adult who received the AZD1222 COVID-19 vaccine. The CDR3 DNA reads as TGCGCCAGCAGCGGCTACCGGGACAGGGGTTCCTATGGCTACACCTTC. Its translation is CASSGYRDRGSYGYTF.